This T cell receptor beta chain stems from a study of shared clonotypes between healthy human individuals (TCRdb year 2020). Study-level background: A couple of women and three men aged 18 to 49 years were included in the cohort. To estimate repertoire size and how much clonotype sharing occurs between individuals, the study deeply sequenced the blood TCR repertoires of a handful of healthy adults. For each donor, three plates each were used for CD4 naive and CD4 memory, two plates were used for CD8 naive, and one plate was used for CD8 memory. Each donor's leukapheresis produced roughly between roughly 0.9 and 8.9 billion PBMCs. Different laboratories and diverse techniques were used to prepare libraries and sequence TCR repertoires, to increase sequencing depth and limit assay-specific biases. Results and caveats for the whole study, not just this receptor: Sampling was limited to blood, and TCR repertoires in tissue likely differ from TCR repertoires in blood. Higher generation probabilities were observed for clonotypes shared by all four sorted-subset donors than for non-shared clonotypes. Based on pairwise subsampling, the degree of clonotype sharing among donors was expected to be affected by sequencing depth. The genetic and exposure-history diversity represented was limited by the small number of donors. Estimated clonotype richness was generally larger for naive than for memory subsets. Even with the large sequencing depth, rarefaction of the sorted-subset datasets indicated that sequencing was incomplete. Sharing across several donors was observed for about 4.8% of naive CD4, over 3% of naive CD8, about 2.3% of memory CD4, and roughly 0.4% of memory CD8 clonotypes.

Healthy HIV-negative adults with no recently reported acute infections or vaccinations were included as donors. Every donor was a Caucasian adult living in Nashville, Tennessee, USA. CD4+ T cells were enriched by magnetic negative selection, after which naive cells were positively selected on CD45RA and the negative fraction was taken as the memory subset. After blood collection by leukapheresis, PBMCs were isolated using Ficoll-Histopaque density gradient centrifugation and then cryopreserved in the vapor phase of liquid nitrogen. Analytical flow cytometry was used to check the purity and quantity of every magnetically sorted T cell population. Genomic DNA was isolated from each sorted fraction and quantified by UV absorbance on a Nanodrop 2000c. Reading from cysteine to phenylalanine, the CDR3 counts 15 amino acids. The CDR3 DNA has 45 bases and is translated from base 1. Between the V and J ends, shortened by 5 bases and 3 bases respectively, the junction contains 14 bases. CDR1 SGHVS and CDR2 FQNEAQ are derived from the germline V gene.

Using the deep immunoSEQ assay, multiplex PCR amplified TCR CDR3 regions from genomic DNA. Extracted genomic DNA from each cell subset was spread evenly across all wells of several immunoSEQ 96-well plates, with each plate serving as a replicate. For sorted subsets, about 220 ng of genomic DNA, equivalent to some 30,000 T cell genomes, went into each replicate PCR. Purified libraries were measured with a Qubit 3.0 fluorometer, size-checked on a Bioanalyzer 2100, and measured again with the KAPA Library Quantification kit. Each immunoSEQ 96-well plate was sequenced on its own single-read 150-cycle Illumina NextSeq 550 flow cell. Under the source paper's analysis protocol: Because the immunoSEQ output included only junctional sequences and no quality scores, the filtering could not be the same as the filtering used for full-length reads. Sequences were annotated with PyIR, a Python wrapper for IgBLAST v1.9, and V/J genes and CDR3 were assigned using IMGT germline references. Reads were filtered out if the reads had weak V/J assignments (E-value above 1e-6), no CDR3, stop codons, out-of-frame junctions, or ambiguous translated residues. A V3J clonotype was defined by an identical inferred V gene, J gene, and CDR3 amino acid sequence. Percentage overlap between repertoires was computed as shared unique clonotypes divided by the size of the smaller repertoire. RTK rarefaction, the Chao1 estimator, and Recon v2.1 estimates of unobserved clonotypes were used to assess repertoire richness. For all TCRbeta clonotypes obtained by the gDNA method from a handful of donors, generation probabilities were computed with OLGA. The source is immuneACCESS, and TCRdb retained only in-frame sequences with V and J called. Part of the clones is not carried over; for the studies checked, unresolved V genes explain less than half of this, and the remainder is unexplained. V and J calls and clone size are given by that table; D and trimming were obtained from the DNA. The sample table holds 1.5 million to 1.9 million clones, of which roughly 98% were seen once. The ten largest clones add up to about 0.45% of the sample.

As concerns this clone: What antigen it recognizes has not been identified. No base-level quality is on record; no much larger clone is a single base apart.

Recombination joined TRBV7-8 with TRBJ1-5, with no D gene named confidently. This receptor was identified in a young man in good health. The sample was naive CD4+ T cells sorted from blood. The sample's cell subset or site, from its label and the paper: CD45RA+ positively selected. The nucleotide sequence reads TGTGCCAGCAGCCCGATCAGAGGGCCCAATCAGCCCCAGCATTTT. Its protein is CASSPIRGPNQPQHF.